The clone carrying this TCR beta chain was seen a few times. Its antigen is not known. RNA transcripts provided the source from which TCR beta CDR3 regions were amplified. First-round RT-PCR targeting the TCR CDR3 was performed with the HTBI primer set. TCRdb fed the multiplex PCR reads into MiXCR, producing one record per CDR3 protein. The profile covers under 450,000 distinct CDR3 sequences, with approximately 14% appearing a single time and 14% taken by the ten largest. The data were taken from a study of T cells in Graves' hyperthyroidism and ophthalmopathy. Trimming removed 0 bases from V and 5 bases from J; junction bases left unmatched: 7. This CDR3 region has 15 residues. The germline V gene encodes CDR1 DFQATT and CDR2 SNEGSKA (reference sequence). Study-wide results and caveats: Blood also showed most of the thyroid clonotypes that were expanded above 0.001. Researchers report that a 13 V-J model separated ophthalmopathy from stable hyperthyroidism. Ophthalmopathy, which appeared later, was predicted by the model a median about 6 months before onset.

The PBMCs were taken from about 9.7 ml of fresh peripheral blood. Source material: blood. This rearrangement joins TRBV20-1 to TRBJ2-1; 7 positions agree with TRBD2. The receptor's source is a woman aged 18-29 years with Graves' hyperthyroidism. The CDR3 nucleotides are TGCAGTGCTAGAGATAAGCTAGCGGAAAACAATGAGCAGTTCTTC. Amino acid sequence: CSARDKLAENNEQFF.